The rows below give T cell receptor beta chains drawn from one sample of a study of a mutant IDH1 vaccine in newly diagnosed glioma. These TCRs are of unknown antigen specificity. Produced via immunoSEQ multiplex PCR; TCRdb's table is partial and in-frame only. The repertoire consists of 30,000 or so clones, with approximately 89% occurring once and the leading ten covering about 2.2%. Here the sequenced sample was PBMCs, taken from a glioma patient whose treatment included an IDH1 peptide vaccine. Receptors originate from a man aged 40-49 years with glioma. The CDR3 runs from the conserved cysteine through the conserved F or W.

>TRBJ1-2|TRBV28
CASSLWEANYGYTF
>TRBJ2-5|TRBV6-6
CASSRASGGVKETQYF
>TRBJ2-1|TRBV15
CATSSYSYLELAGTLGRSYNEQFF
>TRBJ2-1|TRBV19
CASSPGTVPYNEQFF
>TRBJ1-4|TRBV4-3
CASSQDYRDRGRKKLFF
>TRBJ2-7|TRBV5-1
CASSLGPKESYEQYF
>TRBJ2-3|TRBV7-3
CASSSTGAGTDTQYF
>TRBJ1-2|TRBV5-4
CASSFGTGYTYGYTF
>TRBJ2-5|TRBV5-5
CASSSSGRLETQYF
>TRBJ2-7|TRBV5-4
CASSNGAYEQYF
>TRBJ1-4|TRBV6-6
CASGTGGKGEKLFF
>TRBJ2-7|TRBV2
CASSRRGQAAEQYF
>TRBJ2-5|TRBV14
CASSQRSQETQYF
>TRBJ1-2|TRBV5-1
CASSLGQNYGYTF
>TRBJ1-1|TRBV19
CASSRHWNTEAFF
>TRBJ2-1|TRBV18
CASSGLAPGEQFF
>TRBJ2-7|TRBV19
CASRRTSGPSSYEQYF
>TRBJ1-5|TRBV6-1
CASNGGPNQPQHF
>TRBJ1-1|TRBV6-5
CASSYGQGNTEAFF
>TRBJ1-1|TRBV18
CASSPIGGNTEAFF